These T cell receptor beta chains were read from a single sample in a study of blood T cell repertoires in COVID-19. Sequencing used immunoSEQ multiplex PCR; TCRdb keeps in-frame clones, though not all of them. The sample consists of around 100,000 clones, 70% to 90% of them appearing once. Specimen: peripheral blood. These receptors were obtained from a human donor in a cohort sampled during active COVID-19. CDR3s include the opening cysteine and the closing phenylalanine or tryptophan. The order of the fields is CDR3 DNA, CDR3 protein, clone size, J gene, V gene, D gene. D genes are given only for firm matches. The size entry is marked missing in some rows and otherwise reads once, few, many or a size class.

cdr3_nt: TGTGCCAGCAGTGAAGCGCAGGGTCTAAGCAATCAGCCCCAGCATTTT; cdr3_aa: CASSEAQGLSNQPQHF; clone_size: once; j_call: TRBJ1-5; v_call: TRBV6-1; d_call: -
cdr3_nt: TGCGCCAGCAGCCAAGATCTTGTCCGGGAGGGCCTTATTCTCGGTACGAATGAGCAGTTCTTC; cdr3_aa: CASSQDLVREGLILGTNEQFF; clone_size: -; j_call: TRBJ2-1; v_call: TRBV4-1; d_call: TRBD2
cdr3_nt: TGTGCCAGCAGCTTATTGTTCCCCACAGGGTTGGATGAGCAGTTCTTC; cdr3_aa: CASSLLFPTGLDEQFF; clone_size: -; j_call: TRBJ2-1; v_call: TRBV11-1; d_call: -
cdr3_nt: TGTGCCAGCAGCCTCCCGACAGGGATCACTGAAGCTTTCTTT; cdr3_aa: CASSLPTGITEAFF; clone_size: -; j_call: TRBJ1-1; v_call: TRBV7-8; d_call: TRBD1
cdr3_nt: TGCGCCAGCACAAAACTAGCGGGGGACTTCAATGAGCAGTTCTTC; cdr3_aa: CASTKLAGDFNEQFF; clone_size: -; j_call: TRBJ2-1; v_call: TRBV5-1; d_call: TRBD2
cdr3_nt: TGTGCCAGCAGAAAGACAGGGACCTACAATGAGCAGTTCTTC; cdr3_aa: CASRKTGTYNEQFF; clone_size: -; j_call: TRBJ2-1; v_call: TRBV28; d_call: TRBD1
cdr3_nt: TGTGCCAGCAGGCGACAGGGCCAAGAGACCCAGTACTTC; cdr3_aa: CASRRQGQETQYF; clone_size: -; j_call: TRBJ2-5; v_call: TRBV28; d_call: TRBD1
cdr3_nt: TGTGCCAGCAGCCAACCCCGCGGCGAGCAGTACTTC; cdr3_aa: CASSQPRGEQYF; clone_size: -; j_call: TRBJ2-7; v_call: TRBV3-1/TRBV3-2; d_call: -
cdr3_nt: TGTGCCAGCAGCCAGGCAGGCAGCACCTACACCGGGGAGCTGTTTTTT; cdr3_aa: CASSQAGSTYTGELFF; clone_size: -; j_call: TRBJ2-2; v_call: TRBV3-1/TRBV3-2; d_call: -
cdr3_nt: TGTGCCAGCAGTTATTCCGGGACTAGCGGGAGGGCTCCTTACAATGAGCAGTTCTTC; cdr3_aa: CASSYSGTSGRAPYNEQFF; clone_size: -; j_call: TRBJ2-1; v_call: TRBV6-2/TRBV6-3; d_call: TRBD2
cdr3_nt: TGTGCCAGCAGCCGAGACACGAGCTCCTACAATGAGCAGTTCTTC; cdr3_aa: CASSRDTSSYNEQFF; clone_size: -; j_call: TRBJ2-1; v_call: TRBV7-6; d_call: -
cdr3_nt: TGTGCCAGCTCACAAGCGGGACTCAATGAGCAGTTCTTC; cdr3_aa: CASSQAGLNEQFF; clone_size: -; j_call: TRBJ2-1; v_call: TRBV18; d_call: TRBD2
cdr3_nt: TGTGCCAGCAGCCAGAACGGAAGAACAGGAGATACGCAGTATTTT; cdr3_aa: CASSQNGRTGDTQYF; clone_size: -; j_call: TRBJ2-3; v_call: TRBV7-3; d_call: -
cdr3_nt: TGCGCCAGCAGCCAAGGAGACAGGGATGGAAACATTCAGTACTTC; cdr3_aa: CASSQGDRDGNIQYF; clone_size: -; j_call: TRBJ2-4; v_call: TRBV4-1; d_call: TRBD1
cdr3_nt: TGTGCCAGCAGCTCCACCGGTTCCAGCGGGAGGGCCAATGAGCAGTTCTTC; cdr3_aa: CASSSTGSSGRANEQFF; clone_size: -; j_call: TRBJ2-1; v_call: TRBV11-3; d_call: TRBD2
cdr3_nt: TGTGCCAGCAGCTTGGGGCTCAATCAGCCCCAGCATTTT; cdr3_aa: CASSLGLNQPQHF; clone_size: -; j_call: TRBJ1-5; v_call: TRBV7-9; d_call: -
cdr3_nt: TGTGCCAGTAGTCGACAGGGGGCTGGAGACACTGAAGCTTTCTTT; cdr3_aa: CASSRQGAGDTEAFF; clone_size: -; j_call: TRBJ1-1; v_call: TRBV19; d_call: TRBD1
cdr3_nt: TGTGCCAGCAGCGGACTACTGGGGACAGGGGGTAAGCAGCCCCAGCATTTT; cdr3_aa: CASSGLLGTGGKQPQHF; clone_size: -; j_call: TRBJ1-5; v_call: TRBV2; d_call: TRBD1
cdr3_nt: TGTGCCAGCAGCCAAGATTCTGTATGGGCCCCTACGAGCTCCTATAATTCACCCCTCCACTTT; cdr3_aa: CASSQDSVWAPTSSYNSPLHF; clone_size: once; j_call: TRBJ1-6; v_call: TRBV4-2; d_call: -
cdr3_nt: TGCAGCGTTGACCCGGGGGGCGCCCACCAAAACATTCAGTACTTC; cdr3_aa: CSVDPGGAHQNIQYF; clone_size: -; j_call: TRBJ2-4; v_call: TRBV29-1; d_call: -
cdr3_nt: TGTGCCAGCTCACGGGGACAGAGCAATCAGCCCCAGCATTTT; cdr3_aa: CASSRGQSNQPQHF; clone_size: -; j_call: TRBJ1-5; v_call: TRBV18; d_call: TRBD1
cdr3_nt: TGCGCCAGCAGTGACCAGGGGGTGAGGGAGACCCAGTACTTC; cdr3_aa: CASSDQGVRETQYF; clone_size: -; j_call: TRBJ2-5; v_call: TRBV10-1; d_call: TRBD1
cdr3_nt: TGTGCCAGCAGTGCCCTCAGACAGGGGACCGGGGAGCTGTTTTTT; cdr3_aa: CASSALRQGTGELFF; clone_size: -; j_call: TRBJ2-2; v_call: TRBV6-2/TRBV6-3; d_call: TRBD1
cdr3_nt: TGTGCCAGCAGCTTCGGCGGAAGCTCCTACGAGCAGTACTTC; cdr3_aa: CASSFGGSSYEQYF; clone_size: many; j_call: TRBJ2-7; v_call: TRBV5-5; d_call: -
cdr3_nt: TGTGCCAGCAGCAGTGCAGGGGGCTCTCAGCCCCAGCATTTT; cdr3_aa: CASSSAGGSQPQHF; clone_size: few; j_call: TRBJ1-5; v_call: TRBV2; d_call: TRBD1
cdr3_nt: TGTGCCAGCAGTGCCCTGGGACTAGCGGTCCTCGGGGATACGCAGTATTTT; cdr3_aa: CASSALGLAVLGDTQYF; clone_size: -; j_call: TRBJ2-3; v_call: TRBV25-1; d_call: TRBD2
cdr3_nt: TGTGCCAGCAGCCAAGAAGACAGGGGTTATGGCTACACCTTC; cdr3_aa: CASSQEDRGYGYTF; clone_size: many; j_call: TRBJ1-2; v_call: TRBV4-2; d_call: TRBD1
cdr3_nt: TGTGCCAGTAGTTCAAACAGTGAACCTAATCAGCCCCAGCATTTT; cdr3_aa: CASSSNSEPNQPQHF; clone_size: -; j_call: TRBJ1-5; v_call: TRBV19; d_call: -
cdr3_nt: TGTGCCAGCAGCTCGGGACAGAGGGATTCACCCCTCCACTTT; cdr3_aa: CASSSGQRDSPLHF; clone_size: -; j_call: TRBJ1-6; v_call: TRBV4-2; d_call: TRBD1